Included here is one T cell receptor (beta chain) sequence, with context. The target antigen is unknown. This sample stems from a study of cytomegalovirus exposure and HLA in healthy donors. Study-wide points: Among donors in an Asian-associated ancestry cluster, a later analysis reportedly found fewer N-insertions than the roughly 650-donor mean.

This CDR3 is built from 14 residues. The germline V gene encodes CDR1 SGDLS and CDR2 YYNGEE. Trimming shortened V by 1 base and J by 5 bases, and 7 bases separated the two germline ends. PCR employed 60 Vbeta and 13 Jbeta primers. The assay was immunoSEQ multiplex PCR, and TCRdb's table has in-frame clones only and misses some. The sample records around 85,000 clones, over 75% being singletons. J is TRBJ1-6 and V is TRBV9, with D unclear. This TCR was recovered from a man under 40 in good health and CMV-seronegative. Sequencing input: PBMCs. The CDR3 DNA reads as TGTGCCAGCAGCGTACGCGGGGATAATTCACCCCTCCACTTT. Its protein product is CASSVRGDNSPLHF.